Below, 2 T cell receptor beta chains from the same sample are listed, as sequenced in a study of cytomegalovirus exposure and HLA in healthy donors. 13 Jbeta primers and 60 Vbeta primers were used for the PCR. The table came from immunoSEQ multiplex PCR; TCRdb's copy has only in-frame clones and leaves some out. This sample has some 100,000 clones, with around 80% found just once. Sequenced input: PBMCs. All receptors derive from a male donor in good health and CMV-seropositive.

A remark on this clone: In the same sample, other DNA sequences code for this CDR3. The rearrangement links TRBV7-8 to TRBJ2-1; 8 bases line up with TRBD2. The germline gives CDR1 SGHVS, CDR2 FQNEAQ. This CDR3 has 16 residues. Trimming at V came to 5 bases and at J to 1 base, leaving 7 bases not matched to a gene. CDR3 residues: CASSPGGRGSYNEQFF. The DNA of the CDR3 is TGTGCCAGCAGCCCGGGGGGGAGAGGTTCCTACAATGAGCAGTTCTTC.

There are a few counts of this clone. The chain combines TRBV5-4 with TRBJ1-2, with TRBD1 identical over 8 bases. CDR1 and CDR2 (germline): SGHNT, YYREEE (reference sequence). V dropped 0 bases and J dropped 4; count of bases not matched to a gene: 5. This CDR3 comprises 15 residues. The CDR3 loop is CASSLGTDRAYGYTF. The CDR3 nucleotides read TGTGCCAGCAGCTTGGGTACGGACAGGGCCTATGGCTACACCTTC.